The TCR beta chain under discussion was sequenced for a study of cytomegalovirus exposure and HLA in healthy donors. Study information: An analysis done earlier identified about 100 million unique TCR beta sequences from about 179 million T cells.

In the PCR, 60 Vbeta and 13 Jbeta primers were used. Sequencing was performed with immunoSEQ multiplex PCR; in TCRdb, only in-frame clones are kept and a portion is missing. The sample consists of under 130,000 clones, under 80% of them appearing once. As concerns this clone: What it binds is not known.

Overall study results and limits: Equally common other TCR beta chains were less clonally expanded than HLA-associated ones, a later analysis found.

Donors consisted of healthy bone marrow donors. CDR1 is MNHEY and CDR2 is SMNVEV in the germline V gene (reference sequence). The CDR3 runs 14 residues. Trimming at V came to 3 bases and at J to 1 base, leaving 1 base not matched to a gene. Sequencing was done on a sample of PBMCs. The chain couples TRBV27 to TRBJ2-7, with 9 positions matching TRBD2. The receptor was isolated from a woman aged 18-29 years in good health and CMV-seropositive. Here the CDR3 reads CASSLTSGSYEQYF. In nucleotides, the CDR3 is TGTGCCAGCAGTTTGACTAGCGGATCCTACGAGCAGTACTTC.